This T cell receptor beta chain was recorded in a study of blood T cell repertoires in COVID-19. Study overall: COVID-19 samples from acute and convalescent phases originated in the United States, Italy and Spain. The analysed material was cDNA or gDNA that came from T cells, B-cell-depleted T cells, or PBMCs.

As originally analysed: Estimates of nucleated cell counts were drawn from the amplification of reference gene primers. Repertoires were generated with immunoSEQ multiplex PCR, while TCRdb's copy carries only in-frame clones and drops some. D and trimming were read from the DNA, whereas the V and J calls and clone size are those reported in that table. The table lists 100,000 to 150,000 clones, over 75% of them singletons. From germline, CDR1 is SEHNR and CDR2 FQNEAQ (reference sequence). The CDR3 length is 15 residues. After removal of 5 bases from V and 5 bases from J, the junction contained 10 bases not matched to a gene.

The receptor's source is a woman at least 80 years old with acute or convalescent COVID-19. The source material was peripheral blood. The chain has TRBV7-9 and TRBJ2-5, with 8 nucleotides matching TRBD2. In nucleotides, the CDR3 is TGTGCCAGCAGCAGTTCCGGGGGGGCTTTTGAGACCCAGTACTTC. Residues: CASSSSGGAFETQYF.